These 10 T cell receptor beta chains were all obtained from the same sample, sequenced in a study of blood T cell repertoires in COVID-19. TCRdb's table, derived via immunoSEQ multiplex PCR, lists solely in-frame clones and lacks some. The sample contains a few hundred thousand clones, around 90% of which appear only once. Sequencing input: peripheral blood. The source is a man between 60 and 75 years old who had recovered from COVID-19.

This chain links TRBV3-1 (or the pseudogene TRBV3-2) with TRBJ2-1, with TRBD2 identical over 8 bases. This CDR3 is 15 amino acids long. In germline, CDR1 is LGHDT, CDR2 YNNKEL (reference sequence). The V and J ends lost 3 bases and 3 bases, in that order; junction bases with no gene match: 4. CDR3 coding DNA: TGTGCCAGCAGCCATACCCTAGCGGGCTACAATGAGCAGTTCTTC. It encodes CASSHTLAGYNEQFF.

V gene TRBV4-2 combines with J gene TRBJ1-2; D remains ambiguous. The germline V gene has CDR1 LGHNA and CDR2 YNFKEQ. V lost 3 bases, J lost 5 bases, and 13 bases lay in between. The CDR3 has 14 amino acids. Here the CDR3 reads CASSQLLGRYGYTF. Here the CDR3 DNA reads TGTGCCAGCAGCCAGTTACTAGGGAGATATGGCTACACCTTC.

The chain combines TRBV6-2 or TRBV6-3 with TRBJ2-7; D is possibly TRBD2 (6 bases). This CDR3 has 13 residues. V was pared by 5 bases and J by 6 bases, with 14 bases between. Germline lookup yields CDR1 MNHEY and CDR2 SVGEGT. The CDR3 nucleotides read TGTGCCAGCAGTCTCCGGGGGAGAAGCGAGCAGTACTTC. Protein: CASSLRGRSEQYF.

J is TRBJ1-1 and V is TRBV7-9; no reliable D call. The CDR3 spans 16 residues. Trimming left V 6 bases short and J 0 bases short, with 17 bases between. In germline, CDR1 is SEHNR, CDR2 FQNEAQ (reference sequence). Here the CDR3 DNA reads TGTGCCAGCAGTCAACCGCCAGGAGGCATGAACACTGAAGCTTTCTTT. Translating gives CASSQPPGGMNTEAFF. Complete variable domain (other parts from reference TRBV7-9 and TRBJ1-1): DTGVSQNPRHKITKRGQNVTFRCDPISEHNRLYWYRQTLGQGPEFLTYFQNEAQLEKSRLLSDRFSAERPKGSFSTLEIQRTEQGDSAMYLCASSQPPGGMNTEAFFGQGTRLTVV.

The rearrangement links TRBV9 to TRBJ1-6; possible D gene TRBD1, 5 bases. Germline values: CDR1 SGDLS, CDR2 YYNGEE. Trimming removed 1 base from V and 4 bases from J, with 15 bases in between. This CDR3 has 17 amino acids. The CDR3 DNA is TGTGCCAGCAGCGTAAGGGGAGGGCCCCCATATAATTCACCCCTCCACTTT. Its translation: CASSVRGGPPYNSPLHF.

The V call is TRBV19, the J call TRBJ2-5; possible D gene TRBD1, 6 bases. With 1 base removed from V and 0 bases from J, the gap between germline ends came to 9 bases. Germline V gene data show CDR1 as LNHDA and CDR2 as SQIVND (reference sequence). This CDR3 has 15 amino acids. The CDR3 spells CASSIGTAYQETQYF. CDR3 DNA: TGTGCCAGTAGTATAGGGACAGCCTACCAAGAGACCCAGTACTTC.

The V gene is TRBV6-5, the J gene TRBJ1-1; D might be TRBD1 (5 bases). V was clipped by 7 bases and J by 4 bases, with 16 bases between them. Germline V gene lookup returns CDR1 MNHEY and CDR2 SVGAGI. The CDR3 has 14 amino acids. Here the CDR3 reads CASTDAGVGTEAFF. The CDR3 DNA sequence: TGTGCCAGCACGGACGCGGGGGTTGGCACTGAAGCTTTCTTT.

In this sample, this clone turned up once. The chain joins TRBV7-2 to TRBJ2-1; 8 nucleotides match TRBD1. V lost 1 base and J lost 10; bases outside the gene matches: 12. CDR3 length: 16 residues. The germline V gene has CDR1 SGHTA and CDR2 FQGNSA. CDR3 region: CASSLVLDRVVIEQFF. The CDR3 DNA reads TGTGCCAGCAGCTTAGTTTTGGACAGGGTGGTAATCGAGCAGTTCTTC. Full variable domain (missing parts from reference TRBV7-2 and TRBJ2-1): GAGVSQSPSNKVTEKGKDVELRCDPISGHTALYWYRQSLGQGLEFLIYFQGNSAPDKSGLPSDRFSAERTGGSVSTLTIQRTQQEDSAVYLCASSLVLDRVVIEQFFGPGTRLTVL.

This clone appeared a few times. Other DNA sequences in this specimen translate into the identical CDR3. CDR3 sequence reads: CASSYSGQGGYEQYF. DNA of the CDR3: TGTGCCAGCAGTTACTCGGGTCAGGGAGGCTACGAGCAGTACTTC. The chain uses TRBV6-5 and TRBJ2-7; TRBD2 might be the D (6 bases). The CDR3 length is 15 residues. Germline assignment: CDR1 MNHEY and CDR2 SVGAGI. Trimming removed 0 bases at V and 3 bases at J, with 12 bases between.

V is TRBV19 and J is TRBJ2-3, with 9 bases fitting TRBD2. This CDR3 is 18 amino acids long. Germline trimming cut 3 bases from V and 0 bases from J; bases unmatched to any gene: 10. Germline CDR1 and CDR2: LNHDA and SQIVND (reference sequence). The CDR3 nucleotides are TGTGCCAGTAGTATTAGGGGGTTAGCGGGGGCCAGCACAGATACGCAGTATTTT. Its translation: CASSIRGLAGASTDTQYF. Together with reference TRBV19 and TRBJ2-3, the CDR3 gives the full variable domain: DGGITQSPKYLFRKEGQNVTLSCEQNLNHDAMYWYRQDPGQGLRLIYYSQIVNDFQKGDIAEGYSVSREKKESFPLTVTSAQKNPTAFYLCASSIRGLAGASTDTQYFGPGTRLTVL.